This TCR beta chain was profiled in a study of shared clonotypes between healthy human individuals. The wider study: Three men and two women, aged 18 to 49, were donors. Per donor, CD8 memory used one plate, CD8 naive used two, CD4 memory used three and CD4 naive used three. Findings and caveats of the study: Naive subsets tended to show greater estimated richness than memory subsets.

Germline loops: CDR1 ENHRY, CDR2 SYGVKD. This CDR3 spans 12 amino acids. Trimming shortened V by 3 bases and J by 2 bases, and 4 bases separated the two germline ends. This clone was observed a single time. The antigen remains undetermined. This sample includes further DNA sequences coding for the same CDR3. The assay ran at deep level. TCRdb's table, derived via immunoSEQ multiplex PCR, lists solely in-frame clones and lacks some. This repertoire shows millions of clones, approximately 90% found once; its top ten account for more than 0.12%. The chain couples TRBV10-3 to TRBJ2-5; D is uncertain. Input material: naive CD4+ T cells sorted from blood. The subset here: CD45RA+ positively selected. The clonotype comes from a man aged 18 to 30 in good health. In nucleotides, the CDR3 is TGTGCCATCAGTGAAAGGCAAGAGACCCAGTACTTC. Translating gives CAISERQETQYF.